Below, 29 T cell receptor beta chains from the same sample are listed, as sequenced in a study of blood T cell repertoires in COVID-19. The method was immunoSEQ multiplex PCR; TCRdb's version includes in-frame clones alone and lacks a portion of them. The repertoire holds 160,000 or so clones, with around 80% as singletons. Sequenced sample: PBMCs or T cells enriched from blood (not recorded which). These receptors all stem from a woman in her sixties who had recovered from COVID-19.

This clone appeared a few times. The CDR3 DNA is TGTGCCAGCAGCCCCGCGACAGGGAGTAATTCACCCCTCCACTTT. It codes for CASSPATGSNSPLHF. V usage is TRBV11-2 and J usage is TRBJ1-6; TRBD1 agrees at 7 bases. The germline V gene has CDR1 SGHAT and CDR2 FQNNGV. The CDR3 loop spans 15 amino acids. The V segment lost 5 bases and the J segment 6 bases; nucleotides outside the gene matches: 7.

The rearrangement links TRBV10-1 to TRBJ2-3; TRBD2 aligns across 7 bases. The trim removed 3 bases at V and 0 bases at J, leaving 9 bases unmatched. The CDR3 is 17 amino acids. Germline V gene sequence: CDR1 WNHNN, CDR2 SYGVQD (reference sequence). The CDR3 bases are TGCGCCAGCAGTGAAAGCGGGATGACGTCTAGCACAGATACGCAGTATTTT. This sequence encodes CASSESGMTSSTDTQYF.

The CDR3: CASSSGQRGDTQYF. The CDR3 bases are TGTGCCAGCAGCTCGGGACAGCGCGGCGATACGCAGTATTTT. V and J are TRBV7-2 and TRBJ2-3, with 7 bases fitting TRBD1. Trimming removed 4 bases from V and 6 bases from J; junction bases left unmatched: 7. The CDR3 is 14 residues long. Germline V gene lookup returns CDR1 SGHTA and CDR2 FQGNSA.

This chain connects TRBV11-3 to TRBJ2-3; 8 bases line up with TRBD2. J gave up 5 bases and V 2 bases, and 3 bases lay outside the gene matches. The CDR3 runs 14 residues. CDR1 SGHNT and CDR2 YENEEA come from the germline V gene. CDR3 protein: CASSLRTSLDTQYF. CDR3 nucleotide sequence: TGTGCCAGCAGCTTACGGACTAGCTTAGATACGCAGTATTTT.

This chain connects TRBV19 to TRBJ2-7; D is perhaps TRBD1 (5 bases). V gave up 5 bases and J gave up 0 bases, with 11 bases separating them. The CDR3 runs to 14 residues. Germline values: CDR1 LNHDA, CDR2 SQIVND (reference sequence). CDR3 sequence: CASSARQFSYEQYF. The CDR3, as DNA: TGTGCCAGTAGTGCCAGACAGTTCTCCTACGAGCAGTACTTC.

This chain connects TRBV29-1 to TRBJ1-2; D may be TRBD1 (6 bases). Trimming pared 3 bases from V and 8 bases from J, leaving 13 bases between. The length of the CDR3 is 12 residues. Germline values: CDR1 SQVTM, CDR2 ANQGSEA. DNA for the CDR3: TGCAGCGTTGAGACAGGCCATGGGGGCTACACCTTC. Translating gives CSVETGHGGYTF.

This clone has only a few counts. The J gene is TRBJ1-6, the V gene TRBV19; D not certain. The CDR3 is made up of 13 amino acids. Germline values: CDR1 LNHDA, CDR2 SQIVND (reference sequence). Trimming cost V 1 base and J 6 bases, with 4 bases left between them. As DNA, the CDR3 is TGTGCCAGTAGTATAGGGCTTAATTCACCCCTCCACTTT. This gives the protein CASSIGLNSPLHF.

This chain joins TRBV27 and TRBJ1-1, with no clear D. The CDR3 has 13 amino acids. The germline V gene has CDR1 MNHEY and CDR2 SMNVEV (reference sequence). Trimming removed 2 bases from V and 3 bases from J, with 7 bases in between. The CDR3 coding sequence is TGTGCCAGCAGTTTAGGCCTGCACACTGAAGCTTTCTTT. Its protein product is CASSLGLHTEAFF.

The genes are TRBV9 and TRBJ2-3, with TRBD2 matching over 13 bases. Germline V CDR1 and CDR2: SGDLS, YYNGEE. This CDR3 is built from 17 residues. The V and J ends lost 0 bases and 4 bases, in that order; junction bases with no gene match: 5. The CDR3 DNA reads as TGTGCCAGCAGCGTAGCTACTAGCGGGGGGGCAGCAGATACGCAGTATTTT. Its translation is CASSVATSGGAADTQYF.

This chain links TRBV4-1 with TRBJ1-4, with D unclear. CDR3 length: 16 residues. Germline V gene sequence: CDR1 MGHRA, CDR2 YSYEKL. V lost 1 base and J 3 bases, leaving 12 bases between the germline ends. In DNA form, the CDR3 reads TGCGCCAGCAGCCAAGCCACCGTACAGTCTAATGAAAAACTGTTTTTT. Its translation is CASSQATVQSNEKLFF.

This clone was seen once. In nucleotides, the CDR3 is TGTGCCAGCAGCCCACAGGGGGCGGGTAATCAGCCCCAGCATTTT. This codes for CASSPQGAGNQPQHF. The gene calls are TRBV2 and TRBJ1-5; 9 nucleotides match TRBD1. J lost 4 bases, V lost 6 bases, and 7 bases had no gene match. This CDR3 is built from 15 residues. Per germline, CDR1 SNHLY and CDR2 FYNNEI.

The DNA of the CDR3 is TGTGCCAGCAGCTCCCCGGTCGCCACGGGGAAACTGTTTTTT. Amino acids: CASSSPVATGKLFF. The J gene is TRBJ1-4, the V gene TRBV7-8; D not resolved. CDR1 and CDR2 from the germline V gene are SGHVS and FQNEAQ. This CDR3 is built from 14 residues. V was clipped by 4 bases and J by 11 bases, with 17 bases between them. The entire variable domain, with the rest obtained from reference TRBV7-8 and TRBJ1-4, is as follows: GAGVSQSPRYKVAKRGQDVALRCDPISGHVSLFWYQQALGQGPEFLTYFQNEAQLDKSGLPSDRFFAERPEGSVSTLKIQRTQQEDSAVYLCASSSPVATGKLFFGSGTQLSVL.

J is TRBJ1-1 and V is TRBV19; 7 nucleotides line up with TRBD1. With V trimmed by 5 bases and J by 0 bases, 6 bases remained unmatched. This CDR3 is built from 15 residues. Per the germline V gene, CDR1 is LNHDA and CDR2 is SQIVND (reference sequence). Written as DNA, the CDR3 is TGTGCCAGTAGTCTCTCAGGGGGGATGAACACTGAAGCTTTCTTT. Its protein product is CASSLSGGMNTEAFF.

The table lists this clone with a count of one. The chain employs TRBV7-2 and TRBJ2-2; D is perhaps TRBD1 (5 bases). Looked up from germline, CDR1 is SGHTA and CDR2 is FQGNSA. V lost 6 bases and J lost 0, with 14 bases in between. The CDR3 spans 16 residues. CDR3 residues: CASRGWTYANTGELFF. CDR3 nucleotides: TGTGCCAGCAGGGGATGGACATACGCGAACACCGGGGAGCTGTTTTTT.

The CDR3 nucleotides are TGTGCCACCAGTGATCCCGGGACAGGGGGGATCAATGAGCAGTTCTTC. Translation: CATSDPGTGGINEQFF. The chain uses TRBV24-1 and TRBJ2-1; 11 nucleotides match TRBD1. J was trimmed by 6 bases and V by 3 bases; bases with no gene match: 6. The CDR3 extends over 16 amino acids. From germline, CDR1 is KGHDR and CDR2 SFDVKD.

The chain employs TRBV21-1 and TRBJ2-3; the D call TRBD1 from the table was never checked on the DNA. TRBV21-1 is a documented pseudogene. This CDR3 has 15 residues. The CDR3 is CASSRDRGLTDTQYF. The CDR3 DNA follows: TGTGCCAGCAGCAGGGACAGGGGGCTGACAGATACGCAGTATTTT.

The genes are TRBV6-1 and TRBJ2-4; 9 bases align to TRBD1. The J segment lost 9 bases and the V segment lost 1 base, leaving 13 bases of the junction unmatched. Germline lookup yields CDR1 MNHNS and CDR2 SASEGT. There are 17 residues in the CDR3. CDR3 coding DNA: TGTGCCAGCAGTGAAGGACAGGGGGGCTTTCAGGTTATCATTCAGTACTTC. Its translation: CASSEGQGGFQVIIQYF.

J is TRBJ1-1 and V is TRBV19; D uncertain. V lost 0 bases and J lost 4, with 12 bases in between. Germline V gene lookup returns CDR1 LNHDA and CDR2 SQIVND (reference sequence). The CDR3 extends over 15 amino acids. CDR3 protein: CASSIDSPGRTEAFF. The CDR3 DNA is TGTGCCAGTAGTATAGATTCCCCAGGTCGCACTGAAGCTTTCTTT.

The chain employs TRBV2 and TRBJ2-2; TRBD1 aligns across 9 bases. Germline CDR1 and CDR2: SNHLY and FYNNEI. The CDR3 is 15 residues long. Unmatched junction bases numbered 7, after V lost 7 bases and J lost 4 bases. CDR3 nucleotide sequence: TGTGCCAGCAATTCGGGACAGGGCGGCACCGGGGAGCTGTTTTTT. This gives the protein CASNSGQGGTGELFF.

The genes are TRBV30 and TRBJ1-5; D is uncertain. Germline assignment: CDR1 GTSNPN and CDR2 SVGIG (reference sequence). The CDR3 runs 14 residues. Deletions cut 1 base from V and 2 bases from J, with 9 bases between. As DNA, the CDR3 is TGTGCCTGGAGTGATTTAGTCGGCAATCAGCCCCAGCATTTT. This translates into CAWSDLVGNQPQHF. The full variable domain, with the rest looked up from reference TRBV30 and TRBJ1-5, is SQTIHQWPATLVQPVGSPLSLECTVEGTSNPNLYWYRQAAGRGLQLLFYSVGIGQISSEVPQNLSASRPQDRQFILSSKKLLLSDSGFYLCAWSDLVGNQPQHFGDGTRLSIL.

The rearrangement joins TRBV11-2 to TRBJ1-4, with a possible D match to TRBD1 (6 bases). This CDR3 is 15 amino acids long. V lost 7 bases to trimming and J lost 8 bases, with 20 bases between them. Germline V gene lookup returns CDR1 SGHAT and CDR2 FQNNGV. CDR3 in amino acids: CASTLPRGAGEKLFF. CDR3 nucleotides: TGTGCCAGCACCCTCCCTCGGGGGGCGGGAGAAAAACTGTTTTTT.

The J gene is TRBJ1-1, the V gene TRBV18; D is unresolved. Trimming took 2 bases from V and 7 from J, leaving 11 bases between them. This CDR3 is built from 13 residues. The germline V gene encodes CDR1 KGHSH and CDR2 LQKENI. This chain's CDR3 is CASSPGRIGEAFF. CDR3 nucleotide sequence: TGTGCCAGCTCACCAGGGAGGATCGGTGAAGCTTTCTTT.

The rearrangement uses TRBV2 and TRBJ1-4; 7 positions agree with TRBD1. This CDR3 is built from 14 residues. Germline CDR1 SNHLY, CDR2 FYNNEI. V was pared by 5 bases and J by 8 bases, with 8 bases of the junction left unmatched. The CDR3 reads CASSTTGVAEKLFF. CDR3 coding DNA: TGTGCCAGCAGTACAACAGGGGTAGCAGAAAAACTGTTTTTT. Complete variable domain (other parts from reference TRBV2 and TRBJ1-4): EPEVTQTPSHQVTQMGQEVILRCVPISNHLYFYWYRQILGQKVEFLVSFYNNEISEKSEIFDDQFSVERPDGSNFTLKIRSTKLEDSAMYFCASSTTGVAEKLFFGSGTQLSVL.

The chain uses TRBV27 and TRBJ1-2; D might be TRBD1 (6 bases). The length of the CDR3 is 12 residues. The germline gives CDR1 MNHEY, CDR2 SMNVEV (reference sequence). CDR3 sequence reads: CASRQGSYGYTF. CDR3 coding DNA: TGTGCTAGCCGCCAGGGGAGCTATGGCTACACCTTC.

The sample holds a few counts of this clone. This chain links TRBV6-1 with TRBJ2-7, with 10 bases that match TRBD1. Germline values: CDR1 MNHNS, CDR2 SASEGT. V lost 3 bases and J lost 5; bases outside the gene matches: 13. CDR3 length equals 17 residues. The DNA for the CDR3 is TGTGCCAGCAGTGAGCCTCCTCCTGGGACAGGGGTAGACGAGCAGTACTTC. As protein: CASSEPPPGTGVDEQYF.

This chain joins TRBV19 and TRBJ2-2; no firm D call. Germline assignment: CDR1 LNHDA and CDR2 SQIVND (reference sequence). The CDR3 runs 12 residues. The germline V and J ends were trimmed by 1 base and 7 bases, with 4 bases remaining between them. The CDR3 here is CASSIAVGELFF. The CDR3 DNA reads as TGTGCCAGTAGTATAGCCGTCGGGGAGCTGTTTTTT. The variable domain in full, with the rest retrieved from reference TRBV19 and TRBJ2-2, is DGGITQSPKYLFRKEGQNVTLSCEQNLNHDAMYWYRQDPGQGLRLIYYSQIVNDFQKGDIAEGYSVSREKKESFPLTVTSAQKNPTAFYLCASSIAVGELFFGEGSRLTVL.

The V gene is TRBV15, the J gene TRBJ1-4; TRBD1 agrees at 8 bases. Looked up from germline, CDR1 is LNHNV and CDR2 is YYDKDF (reference sequence). J lost 6 bases, V lost 6 bases, and 6 bases had no gene match. The CDR3 sequence is 14 residues long. Here the CDR3 reads CATRTGAGDEKLFF. The CDR3 nucleotides are TGTGCCACCAGGACAGGGGCCGGGGATGAAAAACTGTTTTTT.

The chain uses TRBV6-4 and TRBJ1-1; possible D gene TRBD1, 6 bases. Germline CDR1 MRHNA, CDR2 SNTAGT. CDR3 length: 13 amino acids. V was pared by 6 bases and J by 1 base, with 9 bases between. CDR3 DNA: TGTGCCAGCAGACCGGGACAGAACACTGAAGCTTTCTTT. Translating gives CASRPGQNTEAFF.

The rearrangement joins TRBV4-1 to TRBJ1-6, with D possibly TRBD1 on 6 matching bases. The CDR3 has 12 residues. Germline lookup yields CDR1 MGHRA and CDR2 YSYEKL. Trimming took off 8 bases at V and 10 bases at J, with 12 bases between the two ends. The DNA of the CDR3 is TGCGCCAGCGGGGGGCGGGAGTCACCCCTCCACTTT. It encodes CASGGRESPLHF.